These 25 T cell receptor beta chains were all obtained from the same sample, sequenced in a study of blood T cell repertoires in COVID-19. Here immunoSEQ multiplex PCR was the method, and the copy in TCRdb shows in-frame clones only, minus some. The sample records 150,000 to 200,000 clones, more than 85% being singletons. The sequenced sample consisted of peripheral blood. These receptors came from a woman aged 25 to 39 with active or convalescent COVID-19.

V and J are TRBV5-4 and TRBJ2-5; 9 bases fit TRBD2. CDR1 and CDR2 (germline): SGHNT, YYREEE (reference sequence). The CDR3 extends over 16 amino acids. Trimming cost V 3 bases and J 4 bases; bases outside gene matches: 10. The CDR3 nucleotides are TGTGCCAGCAGCTCCTCTCGCGGGGGGGCGGCAGAGACCCAGTACTTC. Amino acids: CASSSSRGGAAETQYF.

The chain links TRBV11-2 to TRBJ2-7, with D unresolved. Germline V gives CDR1 SGHAT, CDR2 FQNNGV. Between the trimmed V and J ends, which lost 2 bases and 2 bases, there was a span of 4 bases. The CDR3 consists of 12 residues. CDR3 DNA sequence: TGTGCCAGCAGCTTATCTACCTACGAGCAGTACTTC. Translating it yields CASSLSTYEQYF.

The V and J genes are TRBV9 and TRBJ2-4; D possibly corresponds to TRBD2 (6 bases). V lost 8 bases and J 13 bases, leaving 10 bases between the germline ends. CDR1 and CDR2 (germline): SGDLS, YYNGEE. CDR3 size: 9 residues. CDR3 residues: CAREGRQYF. The CDR3 DNA is TGTGCCAGGGAGGGACGACAGTACTTC.

This CDR3 is CASSLMWGRKETQYF. The CDR3 bases are TGTGCCAGCAGCTTGATGTGGGGCAGAAAAGAGACCCAGTACTTC. The chain employs TRBV5-8 and TRBJ2-5; TRBD1 might be the D (5 bases). The germline V gene encodes CDR1 SGHTS and CDR2 YDEGEE. Deletions cut 1 base from V and 3 bases from J, with 13 bases between. The CDR3 has 15 amino acids.

A few counts support this clone. This sequence joins TRBV24-1 and TRBJ2-1; the match to TRBD1 covers 7 bases. There are 16 residues in the CDR3. The V gene's germline CDR1 is KGHDR and CDR2 SFDVKD. The V and J ends lost 5 bases and 0 bases, in that order; junction bases with no gene match: 6. CDR3 amino acids: CATSAGQASSYNEQFF. The DNA for the CDR3 is TGTGCCACCAGTGCCGGACAGGCTAGCTCCTACAATGAGCAGTTCTTC.

The CDR3 DNA follows: TGTGCCTGGAGTTATGGGGACAATCCCAATCAGCCCCAGCATTTT. Protein product: CAWSYGDNPNQPQHF. This chain uses TRBV30 with TRBJ1-5, with a possible D match to TRBD1 (6 bases). Trimming left V 2 bases short and J 3 bases short, with 14 bases between. The germline V gene encodes CDR1 GTSNPN and CDR2 SVGIG (reference sequence). The CDR3 has 15 residues.

This sequence joins TRBV6-6 and TRBJ2-7; TRBD2 matches 10 bases. Germline loops: CDR1 MNHNY, CDR2 SVGAGI (reference sequence). J was trimmed by 4 bases and V by 6 bases; bases with no gene match: 6. The CDR3 contains 14 residues. CDR3 region: CASRTGTSDYEQYF. The CDR3 DNA is TGTGCCAGCAGAACCGGGACTAGCGATTACGAGCAGTACTTC.

The V call is TRBV7-2, the J call TRBJ1-6; TRBD1 matches 7 bases. V lost 0 bases and J lost 7; bases outside the gene matches: 9. Germline CDR1 is SGHTA and CDR2 is FQGNSA. This CDR3 has 17 residues. In DNA form, the CDR3 reads TGTGCCAGCAGCTTAGCCGTAACAGGGGCAAGAAATTCACCCCTCCACTTT. Residues: CASSLAVTGARNSPLHF.

This clone was recorded only once. The chain employs TRBV6-5 and TRBJ1-5; tentatively, D is TRBD1 (5 bases). V was clipped by 5 bases and J by 3 bases, with 11 bases between them. Germline values: CDR1 MNHEY, CDR2 SVGAGI. The CDR3 runs 14 residues. CDR3 DNA: TGTGCCAGCAGTCGGGCAGGGTCCAATCAGCCCCAGCATTTT. Translation gives CASSRAGSNQPQHF.

This chain links TRBV5-8 with TRBJ2-1; D might be TRBD2 (6 bases). Trimming stripped 0 bases from V and 12 bases from J, with 13 bases between. This CDR3 contains 13 residues. From germline, CDR1 is SGHTS and CDR2 YDEGEE. CDR3 DNA: TGTGCCAGCAGCTTGGGGGACTCAAGGGGGCAGTTCTTC. It encodes CASSLGDSRGQFF.

This chain links TRBV6-1 with TRBJ2-7; D is perhaps TRBD2 (6 bases). The germline CDR1 and CDR2 sequences are MNHNS and SASEGT. V was trimmed by 4 bases and J by 7 bases, leaving 20 bases between them. The CDR3 runs to 15 residues. The CDR3 nucleotides read TGTGCCAGCAGTGCAGCCGGGACTGGGGAACTTGAGCAGTACTTC. This sequence encodes CASSAAGTGELEQYF.

V and J are TRBV30 and TRBJ1-2; the D gene is possibly TRBD1 (6 bases). Germline-derived CDR1 and CDR2 are GTSNPN and SVGIG (reference sequence). This CDR3 is 16 amino acids long. Trimming shortened V by 3 bases and J by 0 bases, and 17 bases separated the two germline ends. CDR3 sequence reads: CAWSIPGHFANYGYTF. The CDR3 DNA reads as TGTGCCTGGAGCATCCCGGGACACTTCGCTAACTATGGCTACACCTTC. Full variable domain (rest looked up from reference TRBV30 and TRBJ1-2): SQTIHQWPATLVQPVGSPLSLECTVEGTSNPNLYWYRQAAGRGLQLLFYSVGIGQISSEVPQNLSASRPQDRQFILSSKKLLLSDSGFYLCAWSIPGHFANYGYTFGSGTRLTVV.

This rearrangement joins TRBV15 to TRBJ1-5, with D tentatively TRBD1 (6 bases). There are 16 residues in the CDR3. CDR1 is LNHNV and CDR2 is YYDKDF in the germline V gene (reference sequence). Trimming left V 0 bases short and J 4 bases short, with 13 bases between. The CDR3 nucleotides read TGTGCCACCAGCAGAGATCTCCCTGACAGGAATCAGCCCCAGCATTTT. Translation: CATSRDLPDRNQPQHF.

J is TRBJ2-7 and V is TRBV19; 9 positions agree with TRBD2. Germline CDR1 is LNHDA and CDR2 is SQIVND (reference sequence). With V trimmed by 4 bases and J by 4 bases, 11 bases remained unmatched. The CDR3 has 16 residues. The CDR3 DNA sequence: TGTGCCAGTAGTACGACCCCCGGGACTAGCTCGTACGAGCAGTACTTC. Protein sequence: CASSTTPGTSSYEQYF. The variable domain in full, with the rest retrieved from reference TRBV19 and TRBJ2-7, is DGGITQSPKYLFRKEGQNVTLSCEQNLNHDAMYWYRQDPGQGLRLIYYSQIVNDFQKGDIAEGYSVSREKKESFPLTVTSAQKNPTAFYLCASSTTPGTSSYEQYFGPGTRLTVT.

The V and J genes are TRBV6-6 and TRBJ2-2; possibly TRBD1 for D (6 bases). The germline CDR1 and CDR2 sequences are MNHNY and SVGAGI (reference sequence). The length of the CDR3 is 16 residues. V dropped 0 bases and J dropped 2 bases, with 10 bases sitting between them. The CDR3 coding sequence is TGTGCCAGCAGTTACTCATACAGGGTTAACACCGGGGAGCTGTTTTTT. This encodes CASSYSYRVNTGELFF.

This clone has only one observation. The CDR3 protein is CAWSPIEGPNEKLFF. The CDR3 DNA reads as TGTGCCTGGAGCCCCATAGAGGGTCCTAATGAAAAACTGTTTTTT. The V and J genes are TRBV30 and TRBJ1-4; no firm D call. Looked up from germline, CDR1 is GTSNPN and CDR2 is SVGIG (reference sequence). V shed 3 bases and J shed 3 bases, with 14 bases lying between them. The CDR3 has 15 amino acids.

For the CDR3, the DNA is TGTGCCACCAGTGATGGGGCCTGGACGGGCTATGGCTACACCTTC. Residues: CATSDGAWTGYGYTF. This chain connects TRBV24-1 to TRBJ1-2, with D possibly being TRBD1 (5 bases). V lost 3 bases to trimming and J lost 4 bases, with 14 bases between them. The length of the CDR3 is 15 residues. The germline gives CDR1 KGHDR, CDR2 SFDVKD.

The rearrangement uses TRBV9 and TRBJ1-3; D may be TRBD1 (5 bases). V was shortened by 2 bases and J by 2 bases, with 14 bases between the two germline ends. Germline lookup yields CDR1 SGDLS and CDR2 YYNGEE. This CDR3 region has 16 residues. CDR3 DNA sequence: TGTGCCAGCAGCGTGCAGGGAGGCGAAACTGGAAACACCATATATTTT. Encoded protein: CASSVQGGETGNTIYF.

The rearrangement links TRBV10-1 to TRBJ1-2; 9 bases fit TRBD1. The CDR3 spans 13 residues. Germline loops: CDR1 WNHNN, CDR2 SYGVQD (reference sequence). J was trimmed by 10 bases and V by 4 bases; bases with no gene match: 7. CDR3 sequence reads: CASSAGTGSLYTF. In DNA, the CDR3 is TGCGCCAGCAGTGCCGGGACAGGGTCACTCTACACCTTC.

The genes are TRBV19 and TRBJ1-1; TRBD1 is a possible D gene (5 bases). Germline-derived CDR1 and CDR2 are LNHDA and SQIVND (reference sequence). CDR3 size: 14 residues. The germline V and J ends were trimmed by 4 bases and 2 bases, with 11 bases remaining between them. CDR3 sequence reads: CASSTGQLNTEAFF. The CDR3 nucleotides read TGTGCCAGTAGTACCGGACAACTCAACACTGAAGCTTTCTTT.

The genes are TRBV15 and TRBJ1-5, with D possibly TRBD1 on 5 matching bases. Trimming left V 0 bases short and J 4 bases short, with 13 bases between. The CDR3 spans 16 residues. The germline V gene has CDR1 LNHNV and CDR2 YYDKDF (reference sequence). CDR3 region: CATSRDARQLNQPQHF. In DNA, the CDR3 is TGTGCCACCAGCAGAGATGCGAGACAGCTTAATCAGCCCCAGCATTTT.

The chain couples TRBV10-3 to TRBJ2-7, with TRBD1 matching over 11 bases. From germline, CDR1 is ENHRY and CDR2 SYGVKD. V shed 8 bases and J 0 bases; nucleotides not matched to a gene: 15. The CDR3 has 18 amino acids. The CDR3 DNA is TGTGCCATCGCCGACCCGGGACAGGGGGTTAGTTCCTCCTACGAGCAGTACTTC. Its translation is CAIADPGQGVSSSYEQYF.

The chain uses TRBV19 and TRBJ1-4; a weak D match, TRBD1 (5 bases). Germline V gives CDR1 LNHDA, CDR2 SQIVND (reference sequence). CDR3 length: 15 amino acids. Trimming shortened V by 1 base and J by 7 bases, and 13 bases separated the two germline ends. This CDR3 reads CASSIGQTTGEKLFF. DNA of the CDR3: TGTGCCAGTAGTATAGGACAGACCACCGGTGAAAAACTGTTTTTT.

This chain connects TRBV4-2 to TRBJ1-6; D unresolved. The CDR3 loop spans 16 amino acids. V was pared by 4 bases and J by 0 bases, with 10 bases between. The germline V gene has CDR1 LGHNA and CDR2 YNFKEQ. The CDR3 here is CASSPSFTSYNSPLHF. The CDR3 region has the DNA TGTGCCAGCAGCCCCAGTTTTACCTCCTATAATTCACCCCTCCACTTT.

The V call is TRBV11-3, the J call TRBJ2-2; a possible D gene is TRBD1 (5 bases). The CDR3 has 15 residues. Germline CDR1 is SGHNT and CDR2 is YENEEA. V was pared by 7 bases and J by 0 bases, with 12 bases between. CDR3 amino acids: CASMRQTSNTGELFF. The CDR3 DNA reads TGTGCCAGCATGAGACAGACCTCGAACACCGGGGAGCTGTTTTTT.